A single sample gave rise to the 20 T cell receptor beta chains below, sequenced in a study of Ad26.COV2.S vaccination and SARS-CoV-2 variants. The sample's treatment: some 20 received Ad26.COV2.S at low or high dose, single or two shots; 5 received placebo; per-sample allocation not given. Day 63 following the first vaccine or placebo injection was when the samples were taken. Only in-frame clones appear in the TCRdb table, and some are missing; sequencing was by immunoSEQ multiplex PCR. The data contain 290,000 or so clones, around 87% of them singletons. The starting material was peripheral blood, obtained in a trial of Ad26.COV2.S vaccine versus placebo. These receptors were taken from a person between 18 and 59 years old who received the Ad26.COV2.S COVID-19 vaccine or a placebo.

This chain joins TRBV27 and TRBJ2-2, with 14 bases aligning to TRBD2. The CDR3 loop spans 19 amino acids. J gave up 7 bases and V 5 bases, and 15 bases lay outside the gene matches. The germline CDR1 and CDR2 sequences are MNHEY and SMNVEV (reference sequence). The CDR3 DNA follows: TGTGCCAGCAGTCTCGGGACTAGCGGGAGCCGGCGTGTCGTCGGGGAGCTGTTTTTT. This codes for CASSLGTSGSRRVVGELFF.

This clone was counted a few times. This chain connects TRBV3-1 (or the pseudogene TRBV3-2) to TRBJ1-1, with D possibly TRBD1 on 5 matching bases. From germline, CDR1 is LGHDT and CDR2 YNNKEL (reference sequence). Trimming left V 2 bases short and J 6 bases short, with 16 bases between. The CDR3 is made up of 15 amino acids. CDR3 sequence: CASSQLRDRGSEAFF. Here the CDR3 DNA reads TGTGCCAGCAGCCAACTCCGGGACCGTGGGTCTGAAGCTTTCTTT.

J is TRBJ2-7 and V is TRBV12-5, with 12 bases fitting TRBD2. The ends lost 4 bases at V and 1 base at J; junction bases unmatched: 14. The length of the CDR3 is 19 residues. Germline CDR1 is LGHNT and CDR2 is FRNRAP. This chain's CDR3 is CASGSDPRTSGKRSYEQYF. The DNA for the CDR3 is TGTGCTAGTGGTTCCGACCCCCGGACTAGCGGGAAAAGGTCCTACGAGCAGTACTTC.

This clone was seen once. The V call is TRBV2, the J call TRBJ1-5, with D perhaps matching TRBD1 (5 bases). There are 15 residues in the CDR3. V was trimmed by 3 bases and J by 6 bases, leaving 15 bases between them. Germline V gene lookup returns CDR1 SNHLY and CDR2 FYNNEI. The CDR3 DNA follows: TGTGCCAGCAGTGAGGGTCAGGGAGGGGCTCAGCCCCAGCATTTT. Translated, it gives CASSEGQGGAQPQHF.

This chain joins TRBV5-1 and TRBJ2-1; perhaps TRBD2 as D (6 bases). Germline loops: CDR1 SGHRS, CDR2 YFSETQ. The CDR3 covers 14 residues. Trimming removed 2 bases at V and 8 bases at J, with 14 bases between. CDR3 in amino acids: CASSFRRGNHEQFF. CDR3 DNA: TGCGCCAGCAGCTTTCGGAGGGGAAACCATGAGCAGTTCTTC.

The rearrangement joins TRBV4-1 to TRBJ2-1; the match to TRBD2 covers 8 bases. CDR1 MGHRA and CDR2 YSYEKL come from the germline V gene. The CDR3 is 18 amino acids. Germline trimming cut 4 bases from V and 5 bases from J; bases unmatched to any gene: 16. The CDR3 loop reads CASSLRALAGIPHNEQFF. The CDR3 bases are TGCGCCAGCAGCCTTCGGGCTTTAGCGGGAATCCCTCACAATGAGCAGTTCTTC.

This chain joins TRBV14 and TRBJ1-2, with D hard to call. This CDR3 is built from 15 residues. Germline V gene data show CDR1 as SGHDN and CDR2 as FVKESK. V was trimmed by 4 bases and J by 8 bases, leaving 20 bases between them. The CDR3 loop reads CASSPRSTARGGYTF. CDR3 nucleotide sequence: TGTGCCAGCAGCCCAAGGTCTACCGCCCGGGGAGGCTACACCTTC.

Concerning this clone itself: One end of the junction varies from germline; a read error may be responsible. The V call is TRBV7-2, the J call TRBJ1-6, with TRBD1 as a possible D gene (6 bases). The CDR3 consists of 16 residues. Germline V gives CDR1 SGHTA, CDR2 FQGNSA. This CDR3 reads CASSPLPTGYNSPLHF. DNA for the CDR3: TGTGCCAGCAGCCCTTTGCCCACAGGGTATAACTCACCCCTCCACTTT.

The J gene is TRBJ2-7, the V gene TRBV30; unclear D gene. V gave up 2 bases and J gave up 3 bases, with 11 bases separating them. Germline CDR1 is GTSNPN and CDR2 is SVGIG (reference sequence). This CDR3 contains 13 residues. CDR3 sequence (DNA): TGTGCCTGGAGTTATGGTAGTATCTACGAGCAGTACTTC. This encodes CAWSYGSIYEQYF.

The chain is built from TRBV11-2 and TRBJ1-1, with D unresolved. The germline CDR1 and CDR2 sequences are SGHAT and FQNNGV. This CDR3 region has 15 residues. V was cut by 1 base and J by 6 bases, with 15 bases left in between. CDR3: CASSLVALSMPEAFF. CDR3 DNA: TGTGCCAGCAGCTTAGTAGCACTCAGTATGCCTGAAGCTTTCTTT.

The chain uses TRBV19 and TRBJ2-3, with unresolved D. The CDR3 totals 14 residues. In germline, CDR1 is LNHDA, CDR2 SQIVND (reference sequence). V gave up 4 bases and J gave up 2 bases, with 10 bases separating them. CDR3 amino acids: CASSTFGITDTQYF. The CDR3 DNA is TGTGCCAGTAGTACTTTCGGAATCACAGATACGCAGTATTTT.

Here the CDR3 DNA reads TGTGCCAGCAGTTACTCCCCTCCGGAGCAGTACTTC. Protein sequence: CASSYSPPEQYF. The gene calls are TRBV6-2 or TRBV6-3 and TRBJ2-7; D unresolved. There are 12 residues in the CDR3. Trimming removed 0 bases from V and 7 bases from J, with 7 bases in between. From germline, CDR1 is MNHEY and CDR2 SVGEGT.

The chain has TRBV18 and TRBJ2-6, with D hard to call. Germline V CDR1 and CDR2: KGHSH, LQKENI. With 6 bases removed from V and 0 bases from J, the gap between germline ends came to 6 bases. This CDR3 is 14 amino acids long. The CDR3 sequence is CASSMNSGANVLTF. CDR3 DNA sequence: TGTGCCAGCTCCATGAACTCTGGGGCCAACGTCCTGACTTTC.

The V and J genes are TRBV5-4 and TRBJ2-7; D uncertain. V was clipped by 4 bases and J by 2 bases, with 10 bases between them. The CDR3 is 13 residues long. Germline loops: CDR1 SGHNT, CDR2 YYREEE (reference sequence). DNA of the CDR3: TGTGCCAGCAGCCCGACCGGTGCCTACGAGCAGTACTTC. Protein: CASSPTGAYEQYF.

The genes are TRBV11-2 and TRBJ1-4, with TRBD1 as a possible D gene (5 bases). The V and J ends lost 1 base and 1 base respectively, with 10 bases between them. Germline assignment: CDR1 SGHAT and CDR2 FQNNGV. This CDR3 has 16 amino acids. The CDR3 DNA follows: TGTGCCAGCAGCTTAGGAGAGGGGAGAACTAATGAAAAACTGTTTTTT. Its protein is CASSLGEGRTNEKLFF.

The CDR3 DNA reads as TGTGCCAGCTCACCACAGGGGGTGTACACCGGGGAGCTGTTTTTT. Its protein is CASSPQGVYTGELFF. The chain has TRBV18 and TRBJ2-2, with D perhaps TRBD1 (6 bases). The CDR3 totals 15 residues. Germline V lookup: CDR1 KGHSH, CDR2 LQKENI. V was shortened by 1 base and J by 3 bases, with 9 bases between the two germline ends.

This clone appeared a single time. Here the CDR3 reads CASSSHLLDFTDTQYF. The CDR3, as DNA: TGTGCCAGCAGTTCCCACCTACTGGATTTCACAGATACGCAGTATTTT. V usage is TRBV27 and J usage is TRBJ2-3; no firm D call. V was cut by 4 bases and J by 2 bases, with 16 bases left in between. In germline, CDR1 is MNHEY, CDR2 SMNVEV (reference sequence). The CDR3 covers 16 residues.

The chain couples TRBV11-2 to TRBJ2-3; 12 bases agree with TRBD2. Germline lookup yields CDR1 SGHAT and CDR2 FQNNGV. This CDR3 has 19 residues. J was trimmed by 2 bases and V by 3 bases; bases with no gene match: 12. CDR3 in amino acids: CASSFTSGRPRSSTDTQYF. The CDR3 nucleotides read TGTGCCAGCAGCTTTACTAGCGGGAGGCCAAGGTCCTCCACAGATACGCAGTATTTT. Supplemented by reference TRBV11-2 and TRBJ2-3, the full variable domain reads EAGVAQSPRYKIIEKRQSVAFWCNPISGHATLYWYQQILGQGPKLLIQFQNNGVVDDSQLPKDRFSAERLKGVDSTLKIQPAKLEDSAVYLCASSFTSGRPRSSTDTQYFGPGTRLTVL.

The J gene is TRBJ2-2, the V gene TRBV19, with 7 bases fitting TRBD2. Germline V CDR1 and CDR2: LNHDA, SQIVND (reference sequence). V was pared by 0 bases and J by 9 bases, with 13 bases of the junction left unmatched. The CDR3 is 17 residues long. CDR3 DNA sequence: TGTGCCAGTAGTATAGACCCCGGGAACGGACTAGGCCGGGAGCTGTTTTTT. This codes for CASSIDPGNGLGRELFF.

The CDR3 nucleotides are TGTGCCAGCTCACCCTCCCTGGACGGCCTCTATGGCTACACCTTC. Encoded protein: CASSPSLDGLYGYTF. The rearrangement joins TRBV18 to TRBJ1-2, with D unresolved. V was pared by 3 bases and J by 4 bases, with 15 bases between. Germline CDR1 reads KGHSH; CDR2 reads LQKENI. The CDR3 is 15 residues long.